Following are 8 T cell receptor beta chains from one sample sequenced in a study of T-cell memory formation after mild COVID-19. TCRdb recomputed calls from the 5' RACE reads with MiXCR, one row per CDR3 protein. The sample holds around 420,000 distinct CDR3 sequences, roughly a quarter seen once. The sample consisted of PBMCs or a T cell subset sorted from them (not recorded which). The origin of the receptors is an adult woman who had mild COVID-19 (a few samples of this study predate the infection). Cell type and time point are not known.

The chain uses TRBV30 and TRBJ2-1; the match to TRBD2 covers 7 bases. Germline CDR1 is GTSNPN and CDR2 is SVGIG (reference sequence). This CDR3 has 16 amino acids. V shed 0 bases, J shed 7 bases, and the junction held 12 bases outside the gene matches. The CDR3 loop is CAWSVLLSGAWNEQFF. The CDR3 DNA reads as TGTGCCTGGAGTGTACTTTTAAGCGGGGCCTGGAATGAGCAGTTCTTC.

The CDR3 loop is CASSQDTRHISGANVLTF. The CDR3 DNA reads TGCGCCAGCAGCCAAGATACCCGGCACATCTCTGGGGCCAACGTCCTGACTTTC. The chain recombines TRBV4-1 with TRBJ2-6; no clear D. In germline, CDR1 is MGHRA, CDR2 YSYEKL. The V and J ends lost 0 bases and 0 bases respectively, with 12 bases between them. The length of the CDR3 is 18 residues.

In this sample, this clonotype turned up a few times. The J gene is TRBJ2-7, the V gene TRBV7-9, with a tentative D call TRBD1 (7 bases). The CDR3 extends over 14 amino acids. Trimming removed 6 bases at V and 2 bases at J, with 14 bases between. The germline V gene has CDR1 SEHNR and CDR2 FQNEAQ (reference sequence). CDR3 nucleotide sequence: TGTGCCAGCAGAGAGGGGGGACAGCCCTACGAGCAGTACTTC. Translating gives CASREGGQPYEQYF.

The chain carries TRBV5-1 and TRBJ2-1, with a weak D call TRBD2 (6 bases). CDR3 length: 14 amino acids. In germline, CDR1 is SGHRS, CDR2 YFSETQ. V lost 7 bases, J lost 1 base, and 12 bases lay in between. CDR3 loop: CASFSGQSYNEQFF. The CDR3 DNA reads TGCGCCAGCTTTAGCGGCCAGTCCTACAATGAGCAGTTCTTC.

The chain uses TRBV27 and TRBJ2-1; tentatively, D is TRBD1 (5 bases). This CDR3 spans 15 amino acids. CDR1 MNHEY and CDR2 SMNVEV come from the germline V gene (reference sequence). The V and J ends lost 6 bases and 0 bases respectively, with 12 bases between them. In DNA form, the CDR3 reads TGTGCCAGCAGGCCCGGACAAGACTCCTACAATGAGCAGTTCTTC. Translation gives CASRPGQDSYNEQFF.

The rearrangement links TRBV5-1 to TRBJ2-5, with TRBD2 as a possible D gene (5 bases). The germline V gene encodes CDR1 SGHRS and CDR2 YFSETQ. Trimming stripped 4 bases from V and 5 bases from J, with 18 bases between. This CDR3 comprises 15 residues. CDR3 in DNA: TGCGCCAGCAGCCCGATTTACGGGGTAATGGAGACCCAGTACTTC. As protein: CASSPIYGVMETQYF. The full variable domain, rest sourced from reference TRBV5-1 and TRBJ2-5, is KAGVTQTPRYLIKTRGQQVTLSCSPISGHRSVSWYQQTPGQGLQFLFEYFSETQRNKGNFPGRFSGRQFSNSRSEMNVSTLELGDSALYLCASSPIYGVMETQYFGPGTRLLVL.

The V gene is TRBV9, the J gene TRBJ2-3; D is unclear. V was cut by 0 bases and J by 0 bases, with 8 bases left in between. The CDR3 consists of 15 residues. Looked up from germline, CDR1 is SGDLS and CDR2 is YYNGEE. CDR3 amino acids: CASSVEVGSTDTQYF. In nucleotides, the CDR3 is TGTGCCAGCAGCGTAGAGGTCGGGAGCACAGATACGCAGTATTTT.

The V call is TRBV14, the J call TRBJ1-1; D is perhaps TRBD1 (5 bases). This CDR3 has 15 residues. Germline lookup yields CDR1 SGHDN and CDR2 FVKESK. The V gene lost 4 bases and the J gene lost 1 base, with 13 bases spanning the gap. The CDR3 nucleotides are TGTGCCAGCAGCCGACTCGGGACGGGGAACACTGAAGCTTTCTTT. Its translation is CASSRLGTGNTEAFF.